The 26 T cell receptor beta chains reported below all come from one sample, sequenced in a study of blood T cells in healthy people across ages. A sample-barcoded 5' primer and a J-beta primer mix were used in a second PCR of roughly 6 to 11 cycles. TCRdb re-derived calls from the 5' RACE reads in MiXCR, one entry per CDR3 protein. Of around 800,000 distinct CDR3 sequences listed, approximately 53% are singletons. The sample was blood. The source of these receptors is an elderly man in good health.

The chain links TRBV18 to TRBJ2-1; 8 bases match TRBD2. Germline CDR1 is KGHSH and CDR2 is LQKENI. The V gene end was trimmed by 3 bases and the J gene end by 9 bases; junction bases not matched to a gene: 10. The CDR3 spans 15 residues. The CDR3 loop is CASSPEGAGVSEQFF. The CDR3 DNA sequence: TGTGCCAGCTCACCCGAGGGAGCGGGAGTTTCTGAGCAGTTCTTC.

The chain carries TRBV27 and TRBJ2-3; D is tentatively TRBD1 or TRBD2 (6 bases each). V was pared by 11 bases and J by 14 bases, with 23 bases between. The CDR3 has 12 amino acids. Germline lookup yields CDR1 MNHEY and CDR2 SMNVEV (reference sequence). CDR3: CASLGGNRYAYF. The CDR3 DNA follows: TGTGCCTCGTTGGGGGGCAACAGATACGCGTATTTT.

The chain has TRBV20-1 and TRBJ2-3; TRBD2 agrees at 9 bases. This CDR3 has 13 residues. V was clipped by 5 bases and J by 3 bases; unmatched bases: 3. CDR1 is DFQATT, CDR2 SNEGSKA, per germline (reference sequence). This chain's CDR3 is CSAPSGKTDTQYF. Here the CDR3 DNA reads TGCAGTGCTCCTAGCGGGAAAACAGATACGCAGTATTTT.

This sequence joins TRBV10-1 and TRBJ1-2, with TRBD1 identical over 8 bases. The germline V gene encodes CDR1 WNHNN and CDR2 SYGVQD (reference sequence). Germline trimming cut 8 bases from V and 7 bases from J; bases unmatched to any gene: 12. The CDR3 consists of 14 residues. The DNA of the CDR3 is TGCGCCAGCGGACCGGGACAGGATGCGAGTGGCTACACCTTC. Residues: CASGPGQDASGYTF.

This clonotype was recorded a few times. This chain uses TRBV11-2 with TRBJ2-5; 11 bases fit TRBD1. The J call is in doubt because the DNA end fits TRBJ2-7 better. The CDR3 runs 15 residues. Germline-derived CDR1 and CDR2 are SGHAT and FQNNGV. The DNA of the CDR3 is TGTGCCAGCAGCTTACTCACCGGGACAGGGGGCGAGCAGTACTTC. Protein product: CASSLLTGTGGEQYF.

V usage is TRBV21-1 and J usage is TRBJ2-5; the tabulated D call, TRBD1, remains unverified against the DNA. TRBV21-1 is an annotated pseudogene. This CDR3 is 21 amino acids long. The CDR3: CASSKAGRTFREGKAQETQYF. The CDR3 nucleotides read TGTGCCAGCAGCAAAGCGGGACGAACATTCAGGGAAGGGAAGGCCCAAGAGACCCAGTACTTC.

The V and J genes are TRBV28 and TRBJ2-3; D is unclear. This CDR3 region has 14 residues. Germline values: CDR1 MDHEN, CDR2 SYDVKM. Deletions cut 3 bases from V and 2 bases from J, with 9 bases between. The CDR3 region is CASSFQDLTDTQYF. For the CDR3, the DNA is TGTGCCAGCAGTTTTCAGGACCTCACAGATACGCAGTATTTT.

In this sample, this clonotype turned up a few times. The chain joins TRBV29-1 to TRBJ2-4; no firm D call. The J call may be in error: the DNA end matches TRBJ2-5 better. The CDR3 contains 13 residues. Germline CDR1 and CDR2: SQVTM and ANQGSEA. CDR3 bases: TGCAGCGTTGTCCTGCCCCCGGTAGAGACCCAGTACTTC. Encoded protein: CSVVLPPVETQYF.

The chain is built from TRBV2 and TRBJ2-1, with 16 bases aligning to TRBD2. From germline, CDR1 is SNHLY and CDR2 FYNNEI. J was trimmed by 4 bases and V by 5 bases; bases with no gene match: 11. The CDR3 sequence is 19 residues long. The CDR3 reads CASSWAGTSGGAGYNEQFF. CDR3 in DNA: TGTGCCAGCAGTTGGGCCGGGACTAGCGGGGGGGCGGGATACAATGAGCAGTTCTTC. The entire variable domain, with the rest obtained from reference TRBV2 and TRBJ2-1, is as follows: EPEVTQTPSHQVTQMGQEVILRCVPISNHLYFYWYRQILGQKVEFLVSFYNNEISEKSEIFDDQFSVERPDGSNFTLKIRSTKLEDSAMYFCASSWAGTSGGAGYNEQFFGPGTRLTVL.

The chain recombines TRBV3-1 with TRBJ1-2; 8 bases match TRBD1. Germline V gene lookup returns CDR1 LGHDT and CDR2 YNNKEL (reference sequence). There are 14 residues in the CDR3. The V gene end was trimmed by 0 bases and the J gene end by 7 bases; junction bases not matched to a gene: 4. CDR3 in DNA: TGTGCCAGCAGCCAAGATAGTACAGGGGGTGGCTACACCTTC. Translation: CASSQDSTGGGYTF.

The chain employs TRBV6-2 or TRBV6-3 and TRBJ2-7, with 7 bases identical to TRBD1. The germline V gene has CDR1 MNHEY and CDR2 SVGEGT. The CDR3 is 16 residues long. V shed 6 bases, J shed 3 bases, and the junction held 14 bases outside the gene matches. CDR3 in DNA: TGTGCCAGCAGGGATACGTCGACAGGGAGTTTCTACGAGCAGTACTTC. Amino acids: CASRDTSTGSFYEQYF.

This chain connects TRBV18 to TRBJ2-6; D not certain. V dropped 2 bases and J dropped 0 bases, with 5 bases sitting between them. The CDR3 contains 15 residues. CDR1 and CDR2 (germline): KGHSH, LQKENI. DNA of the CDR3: TGTGCCAGCTCACCAAGTATCTCTGGGGCCAACGTCCTGACTTTC. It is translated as CASSPSISGANVLTF.

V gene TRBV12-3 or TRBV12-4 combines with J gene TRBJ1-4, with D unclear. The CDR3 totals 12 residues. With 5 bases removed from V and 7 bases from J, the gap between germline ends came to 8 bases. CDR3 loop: CASSLNSEKLFF. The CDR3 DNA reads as TGTGCCAGCAGTCTGAATTCTGAAAAACTGTTTTTT.

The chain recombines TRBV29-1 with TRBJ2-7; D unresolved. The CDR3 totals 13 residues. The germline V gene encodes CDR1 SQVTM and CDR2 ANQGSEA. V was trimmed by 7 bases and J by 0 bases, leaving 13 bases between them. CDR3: CSAAVNPSYEQYF. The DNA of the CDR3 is TGCAGCGCCGCCGTGAATCCCTCCTACGAGCAGTACTTC.

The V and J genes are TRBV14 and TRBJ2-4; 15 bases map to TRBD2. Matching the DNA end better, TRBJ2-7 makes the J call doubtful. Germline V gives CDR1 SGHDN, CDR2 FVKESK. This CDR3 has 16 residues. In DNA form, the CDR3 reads TGTGCCAGCAGCAGAGGACTAGCGGGAGGGCCTAGCGAGCAGTACTTC. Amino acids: CASSRGLAGGPSEQYF.

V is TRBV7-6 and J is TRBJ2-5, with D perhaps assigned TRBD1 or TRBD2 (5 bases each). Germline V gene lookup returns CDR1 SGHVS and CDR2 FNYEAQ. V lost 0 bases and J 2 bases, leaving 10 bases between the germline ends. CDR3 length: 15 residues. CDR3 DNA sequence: TGTGCCAGCAGCTTAGCGGGAGCAGGGCAAGAGACCCAGTACTTC. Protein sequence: CASSLAGAGQETQYF.

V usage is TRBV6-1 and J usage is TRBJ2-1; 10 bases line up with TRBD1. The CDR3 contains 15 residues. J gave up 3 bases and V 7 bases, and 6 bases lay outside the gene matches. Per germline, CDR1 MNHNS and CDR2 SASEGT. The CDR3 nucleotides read TGTGCCAGCATCCCGACAGGGGGCTTCTACAATGAGCAGTTCTTC. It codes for CASIPTGGFYNEQFF.

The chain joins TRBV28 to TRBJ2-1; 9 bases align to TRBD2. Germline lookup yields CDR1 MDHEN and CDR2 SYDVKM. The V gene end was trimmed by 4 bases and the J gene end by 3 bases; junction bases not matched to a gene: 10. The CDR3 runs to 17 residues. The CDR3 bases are TGTGCCAGCAGTTCCCGGAGTAGCGGGAGACTCTACAATGAGCAGTTCTTC. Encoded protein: CASSSRSSGRLYNEQFF.

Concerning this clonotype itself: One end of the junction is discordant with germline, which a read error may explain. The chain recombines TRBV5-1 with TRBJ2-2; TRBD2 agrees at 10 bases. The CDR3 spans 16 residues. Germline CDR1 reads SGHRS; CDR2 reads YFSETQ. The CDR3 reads CASSGSGRSKTGELFF. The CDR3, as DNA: TGCGCCAGCAGCGGTAGCGGGAGGTCGAAAACCGGGGAGCTGTTTTTT.

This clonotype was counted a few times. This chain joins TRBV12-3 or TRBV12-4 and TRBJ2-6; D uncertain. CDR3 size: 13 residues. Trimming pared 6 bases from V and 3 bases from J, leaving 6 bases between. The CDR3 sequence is CASSPIGANVLTF. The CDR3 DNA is TGTGCCAGCAGCCCGATTGGGGCCAACGTCCTGACTTTC.

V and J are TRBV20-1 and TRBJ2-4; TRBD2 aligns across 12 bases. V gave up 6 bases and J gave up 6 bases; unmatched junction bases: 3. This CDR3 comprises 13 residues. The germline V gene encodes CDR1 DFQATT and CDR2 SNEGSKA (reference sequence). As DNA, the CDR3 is TGCAGTGCCTCGACTAGCGGGAGAAACATTCAGTACTTC. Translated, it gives CSASTSGRNIQYF.

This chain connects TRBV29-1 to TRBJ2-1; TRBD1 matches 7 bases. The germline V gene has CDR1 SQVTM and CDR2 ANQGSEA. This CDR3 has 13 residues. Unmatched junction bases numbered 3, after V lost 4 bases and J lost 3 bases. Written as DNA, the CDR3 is TGCAGCGTTGCGGGACAGCTCTACAATGAGCAGTTCTTC. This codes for CSVAGQLYNEQFF.

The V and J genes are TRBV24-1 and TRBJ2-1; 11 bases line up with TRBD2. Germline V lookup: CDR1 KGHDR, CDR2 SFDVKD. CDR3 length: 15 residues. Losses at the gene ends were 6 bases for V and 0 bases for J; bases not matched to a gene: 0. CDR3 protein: CATSTSGSSYNEQFF. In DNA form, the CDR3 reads TGTGCCACCAGTACTAGCGGGAGCTCCTACAATGAGCAGTTCTTC.

The CDR3, as DNA: TGTGCCACACAGGGCAGGGGGCTTTTGTACACTGAAGCTTTCTTT. Amino acid sequence: CATQGRGLLYTEAFF. The chain recombines TRBV6-5 with TRBJ1-1; 8 bases are shared with TRBD1. After removal of 10 bases from V and 3 bases from J, the junction contained 13 bases not matched to a gene. Germline values: CDR1 MNHEY, CDR2 SVGAGI. There are 15 residues in the CDR3.

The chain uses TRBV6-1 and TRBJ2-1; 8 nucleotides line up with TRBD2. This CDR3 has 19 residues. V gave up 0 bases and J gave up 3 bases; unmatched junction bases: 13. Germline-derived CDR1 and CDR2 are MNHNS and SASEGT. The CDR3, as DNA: TGTGCCAGCAGTGAAGCGGGTAGCGGGGAGTGGTGGCTCTACAATGAGCAGTTCTTC. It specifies CASSEAGSGEWWLYNEQFF.

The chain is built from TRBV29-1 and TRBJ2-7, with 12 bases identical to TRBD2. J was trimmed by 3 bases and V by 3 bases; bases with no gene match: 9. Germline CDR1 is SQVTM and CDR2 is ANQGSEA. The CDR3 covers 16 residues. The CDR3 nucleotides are TGCAGCGTTGACCCGACTAGCGGGAGAGGGAACTACGAGCAGTACTTC. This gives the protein CSVDPTSGRGNYEQYF.